This passage covers 13 T cell receptor beta chains from one sample sequenced in a study of T-cell memory formation after mild COVID-19. TCRdb fed the 5' RACE reads into MiXCR, producing one record per CDR3 protein. The sample consists of fewer than 250,000 distinct CDR3 sequences, about 27% of them appearing once. Sequenced input: PBMCs or a T cell subset sorted from them (not recorded which). The receptors originated from an adult woman who had mild COVID-19 (a few samples of this study predate the infection). Cell type and time point are not known.

In this sample, this clonotype turned up many times. The genes are TRBV12-3 or TRBV12-4 and TRBJ2-5; D gene unclear. Between the trimmed V and J ends, which lost 5 bases and 4 bases, there was a span of 11 bases. The length of the CDR3 is 13 residues. CDR3 residues: CASSPGRRETQYF. CDR3 in DNA: TGTGCCAGCAGTCCCGGACGGCGAGAGACCCAGTACTTC.

CDR3 sequence (DNA): TGTGCCAGCAGTCCCCTCCGGGACACAGGCCGCTACACCTTC. Translating it yields CASSPLRDTGRYTF. This chain links TRBV12-3 or TRBV12-4 with TRBJ1-2, with D possibly TRBD1 on 6 matching bases. Trimming cost V 5 bases and J 9 bases, with 19 bases left between them. The CDR3 is 14 residues long.

This chain links TRBV4-2 with TRBJ2-3; 10 nucleotides line up with TRBD2. V shed 6 bases, J shed 0 bases, and the junction held 6 bases outside the gene matches. This CDR3 spans 16 amino acids. CDR1 is LGHNA, CDR2 YNFKEQ, per germline. DNA for the CDR3: TGTGCCAGCAGACCAAGCGGGGGGGGCAGCACAGATACGCAGTATTTT. This translates into CASRPSGGGSTDTQYF.

A few counts support this clonotype. The rearrangement uses TRBV10-3 and TRBJ2-2, with TRBD1 identical over 10 bases. The germline gives CDR1 ENHRY, CDR2 SYGVKD. This CDR3 is built from 17 residues. The ends lost 2 bases at V and 4 bases at J; junction bases unmatched: 7. Here the CDR3 reads CAISEPGTGAVTGELFF. Written as DNA, the CDR3 is TGTGCCATCAGTGAGCCCGGGACAGGGGCAGTCACCGGGGAGCTGTTTTTT.

Comment on this clonotype: Compared with germline, one end of the junction differs, possibly owing to a read error. The chain carries TRBV4-2 and TRBJ2-2, with D possibly called TRBD1 or TRBD2 (5 bases each). CDR3 length equals 17 residues. Germline loops: CDR1 LGHNA, CDR2 YNFKEQ. This CDR3 is CASSHDTRDPYTGELFF. CDR3 DNA: TGTGCCAGCAGCCACGACACCCGGGACCCCTACACCGGAGAGCTGTTTTTT.

The V gene is TRBV5-1, the J gene TRBJ1-1, with 11 bases aligning to TRBD1. Germline assignment: CDR1 SGHRS and CDR2 YFSETQ. There are 14 residues in the CDR3. J gave up 4 bases and V 7 bases, and 6 bases lay outside the gene matches. In DNA, the CDR3 is TGCGCCAGCGGAACCGGGACAGGGGGCACTGAAGCTTTCTTT. It specifies CASGTGTGGTEAFF. Full variable domain (rest looked up from reference TRBV5-1 and TRBJ1-1): KAGVTQTPRYLIKTRGQQVTLSCSPISGHRSVSWYQQTPGQGLQFLFEYFSETQRNKGNFPGRFSGRQFSNSRSEMNVSTLELGDSALYLCASGTGTGGTEAFFGQGTRLTVV.

The chain has TRBV9 and TRBJ2-1; 9 nucleotides match TRBD2. Trimming at V came to 3 bases and at J to 3 bases, leaving 4 bases not matched to a gene. Germline V CDR1 and CDR2: SGDLS, YYNGEE. The CDR3 contains 15 residues. In DNA, the CDR3 is TGTGCCAGCAGCGATAGCGGGAGCGGCTACAATGAGCAGTTCTTC. This codes for CASSDSGSGYNEQFF.

The V gene is TRBV5-1, the J gene TRBJ2-1; tentatively, D is TRBD1 or TRBD2 (5 bases each). The CDR3 covers 14 residues. Between the trimmed V and J ends, which lost 4 bases and 7 bases, there was a span of 15 bases. In germline, CDR1 is SGHRS, CDR2 YFSETQ. CDR3 protein: CASSRGAGRNEQFF. The CDR3 DNA sequence: TGCGCCAGCAGCAGAGGGGCAGGTAGGAATGAGCAGTTCTTC.

This clonotype was detected only a few times. The chain links TRBV2 to TRBJ2-2; D perhaps matches TRBD2 (6 bases). The V gene's germline CDR1 is SNHLY and CDR2 FYNNEI. The V end was cut by 0 bases, the J end by 1 base, with 6 bases between. The CDR3 consists of 15 residues. CDR3 DNA sequence: TGTGCCAGCAGTGAAGCGCGGGGGAACACCGGGGAGCTGTTTTTT. Its protein product is CASSEARGNTGELFF.

This sequence joins TRBV18 and TRBJ2-4; a weak D match, TRBD1 (6 bases). Germline V gene sequence: CDR1 KGHSH, CDR2 LQKENI. This CDR3 spans 13 amino acids. V lost 2 bases to trimming and J lost 4 bases, with 6 bases between them. CDR3 DNA sequence: TGTGCCAGCTCACCAGACAGGAAAAACATTCAGTACTTC. Residues: CASSPDRKNIQYF.

This clonotype occurred a few times. This sequence joins TRBV24-1 and TRBJ2-2, with unresolved D. The CDR3 is 15 residues long. The ends were cut back, 1 base at V and 4 bases at J, with 9 bases in the middle. Germline V gene lookup returns CDR1 KGHDR and CDR2 SFDVKD. The CDR3 region has the DNA TGTGCCACCAGTGATTTATCGCAAACCACCGGGGAGCTGTTTTTT. Its protein product is CATSDLSQTTGELFF.

The chain uses TRBV6-2 or TRBV6-3 and TRBJ1-6; no firm D call. Trimming cost V 2 bases and J 0 bases, with 14 bases left between them. Germline V gene sequence: CDR1 MNHEY, CDR2 SVGEGT. This CDR3 region has 18 residues. The CDR3 reads CASSYRPQEDSYNSPLHF. CDR3 in DNA: TGTGCCAGCAGTTACCGGCCCCAAGAGGACTCCTATAATTCACCCCTCCACTTT.

The rearrangement links TRBV12-3 or TRBV12-4 to TRBJ1-6; possible D gene TRBD1, 5 bases. There are 15 residues in the CDR3. Deletions cut 7 bases from V and 10 bases from J, with 20 bases between. The CDR3 loop is CASTQEGFLGSPLHF. CDR3 DNA: TGTGCCAGCACCCAGGAGGGGTTTCTTGGGTCACCCCTCCACTTT.